A single T cell receptor (delta chain) is shown here with its context. By sample share, this clone is large (0.1 to 1%). No cognate antigen has been identified for it. No base qualities exist here, and no much larger clone lies one base off it. This sample is part of a study of gammadelta T cells in human blood (dated by TCRdb to about 2020). Broad study findings and their caveats: In the study, polyclonal expansion of innate gamma-delta T cells immediately after birth was reported to appear to be driven by microbial exposure.

From the cysteine through the phenylalanine, the CDR3 covers 16 amino acids. Only the CDR3 part of the read is kept: 48 bases, read in frame from the first base. A distance of 14 bases separates the germline ends of V and J, which lose 3 bases and 0 bases respectively. CDR1 and CDR2 were assigned from the germline V gene as TSWWSYY and QGS. The library came from RT-PCR. The sequencer was an Illumina MiSeq. For TCRdb, the public reads were processed anew by CATT, and duplicate DNA sequences were folded into one row. Counted in this sample were approximately 1,300 delta-chain clones; around 28% of them appeared once. The top ten clones comprise roughly 8.7% of the sample.

This sequence uses TRDV1 and TRDJ1; perhaps TRDD2 is the D gene, with 6 bases matching. The TCR was taken from a human fetus. Sample: non-Vgamma9Vdelta2 gamma-delta T cells from fetal blood. The bases read TGTGCTCTTGGGGACCCAAATTCCTATTACACCGATAAACTCATCTTT. This gives the protein CALGDPNSYYTDKLIF.